This entry lists 3 T cell receptor beta chains sequenced from one sample in a study of blood T cell repertoires in COVID-19. Sequencing used immunoSEQ multiplex PCR; TCRdb keeps in-frame clones, though not all of them. The sample lists around 140,000 clones; approximately 90% were seen once. Sequenced sample: peripheral blood. The receptors were sampled from a man aged 55 to 70 with active or convalescent COVID-19.

The chain uses TRBV6-5 and TRBJ2-1, with D possibly TRBD2 on 6 matching bases. Germline assignment: CDR1 MNHEY and CDR2 SVGAGI. This CDR3 has 15 amino acids. Trimming stripped 5 bases from V and 12 bases from J, with 23 bases between. The CDR3 sequence is CASSPPGTLSGRQFF. Here the CDR3 DNA reads TGTGCCAGCAGTCCCCCCGGGACTCTCTCCGGTCGGCAGTTCTTC.

This rearrangement joins TRBV5-1 to TRBJ1-2, with 7 bases that match TRBD1. This CDR3 comprises 12 residues. After removal of 3 bases from V and 8 bases from J, the junction contained 4 bases not matched to a gene. Germline V gives CDR1 SGHRS, CDR2 YFSETQ. CDR3 residues: CASSWDSSGYTF. The CDR3 DNA is TGCGCCAGCAGCTGGGACAGCTCCGGCTACACCTTC.

The chain links TRBV9 to TRBJ2-1, with 10 nucleotides matching TRBD2. Losses at the gene ends were 3 bases for V and 0 bases for J; bases not matched to a gene: 6. The CDR3 covers 17 residues. In germline, CDR1 is SGDLS, CDR2 YYNGEE. This CDR3 reads CASSAPSGGSSYNEQFF. CDR3 DNA: TGTGCCAGCAGCGCACCTAGCGGGGGAAGCTCCTACAATGAGCAGTTCTTC.